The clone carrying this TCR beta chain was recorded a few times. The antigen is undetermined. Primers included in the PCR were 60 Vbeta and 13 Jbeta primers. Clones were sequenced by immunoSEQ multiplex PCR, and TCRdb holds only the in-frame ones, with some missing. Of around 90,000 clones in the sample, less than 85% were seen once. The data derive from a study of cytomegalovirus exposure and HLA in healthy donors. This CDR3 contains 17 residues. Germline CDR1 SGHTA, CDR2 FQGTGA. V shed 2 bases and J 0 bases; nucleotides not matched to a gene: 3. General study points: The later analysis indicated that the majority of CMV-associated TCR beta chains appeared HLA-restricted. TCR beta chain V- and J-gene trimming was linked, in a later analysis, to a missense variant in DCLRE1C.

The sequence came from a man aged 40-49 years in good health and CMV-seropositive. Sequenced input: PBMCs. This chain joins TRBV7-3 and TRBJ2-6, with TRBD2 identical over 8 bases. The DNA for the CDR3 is TGTGCCAGCAGCTTAGCGGGGGGCCTCTCTGGGGCCAACGTCCTGACTTTC. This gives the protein CASSLAGGLSGANVLTF.